Following are 14 T cell receptor beta chains from one sample sequenced in a study of shared clonotypes between healthy human individuals. Sequenced by immunoSEQ multiplex PCR; TCRdb stores in-frame clones only, minus some. Of just over 2,000,000 clones listed, over 85% are singletons. What was sequenced was naive CD4+ T cells sorted from blood. Subset indicated: CD45RA+ positively selected. The receptors originated from a man younger than 30 in good health.

The CDR3 sequence is CASSFQQGDYTF. As DNA, the CDR3 is TGTGCCAGCAGTTTCCAACAGGGGGACTACACCTTC. V and J are TRBV28 and TRBJ1-2; the match to TRBD1 covers 8 bases. CDR3 length equals 12 residues. CDR1 is MDHEN and CDR2 is SYDVKM in the germline V gene. V dropped 3 bases and J dropped 10; count of bases not matched to a gene: 4.

The genes are TRBV19 and TRBJ2-7; 12 nucleotides line up with TRBD1. This CDR3 has 17 residues. Germline trimming cut 6 bases from V and 0 bases from J; bases unmatched to any gene: 9. CDR1 LNHDA and CDR2 SQIVND come from the germline V gene (reference sequence). The CDR3 protein is CASRKSGQGAFSYEQYF. As DNA, the CDR3 is TGTGCCAGTAGAAAATCGGGACAGGGGGCCTTCTCCTACGAGCAGTACTTC. The full variable domain, in which reference TRBV19 and TRBJ2-7 provide the parts outside the CDR3, is DGGITQSPKYLFRKEGQNVTLSCEQNLNHDAMYWYRQDPGQGLRLIYYSQIVNDFQKGDIAEGYSVSREKKESFPLTVTSAQKNPTAFYLCASRKSGQGAFSYEQYFGPGTRLTVT.

The rearrangement joins TRBV19 to TRBJ1-2, with 8 bases fitting TRBD1. The CDR3 has 16 amino acids. Germline trimming cut 6 bases from V and 7 bases from J; bases unmatched to any gene: 16. Germline CDR1 is LNHDA and CDR2 is SQIVND (reference sequence). As DNA, the CDR3 is TGTGCCAGTAGCCCTCTGGTGACAGGGGTCCAGAGTGGCTACACCTTC. It translates to CASSPLVTGVQSGYTF. Variable domain in full (rest from reference TRBV19 and TRBJ1-2): DGGITQSPKYLFRKEGQNVTLSCEQNLNHDAMYWYRQDPGQGLRLIYYSQIVNDFQKGDIAEGYSVSREKKESFPLTVTSAQKNPTAFYLCASSPLVTGVQSGYTFGSGTRLTVV.

The chain employs TRBV7-6 and TRBJ2-3, with 15 bases fitting TRBD2. Germline V gene lookup returns CDR1 SGHVS and CDR2 FNYEAQ. Germline trimming cut 5 bases from V and 0 bases from J; bases unmatched to any gene: 6. The CDR3 runs 18 residues. The CDR3 DNA sequence: TGTGCCAGCAGCCCTCCCGGACTAGCGGGAGGGAGCACAGATACGCAGTATTTT. This codes for CASSPPGLAGGSTDTQYF. Full variable domain (remainder filled in from reference TRBV7-6 and TRBJ2-3): GAGVSQSPRYKVTKRGQDVALRCDPISGHVSLYWYRQALGQGPEFLTYFNYEAQQDKSGLPNDRFSAERPEGSISTLTIQRTEQRDSAMYRCASSPPGLAGGSTDTQYFGPGTRLTVL.

The J gene is TRBJ2-5, the V gene TRBV28; D call uncertain. The CDR3 has 11 residues. CDR1 and CDR2 (germline): MDHEN, SYDVKM. V shed 3 bases and J shed 5 bases, with 4 bases lying between them. CDR3 nucleotide sequence: TGTGCCAGCAGTTTTGAGGAGACCCAGTACTTC. Translated, it gives CASSFEETQYF. Complete variable domain (other parts from reference TRBV28 and TRBJ2-5): DVKVTQSSRYLVKRTGEKVFLECVQDMDHENMFWYRQDPGLGLRLIYFSYDVKMKEKGDIPEGYSVSREKKERFSLILESASTNQTSMYLCASSFEETQYFGPGTRLLVL.

The chain combines TRBV7-2 with TRBJ2-7, with TRBD1 matching over 8 bases. Germline trimming cut 6 bases from V and 1 base from J; bases unmatched to any gene: 8. There are 15 residues in the CDR3. Germline V gene lookup returns CDR1 SGHTA and CDR2 FQGNSA. The CDR3, as DNA: TGTGCCAGCAGGAGGACCGGACAGGGATCCTACGAGCAGTACTTC. Translated, it gives CASRRTGQGSYEQYF.

The V gene is TRBV10-2, the J gene TRBJ1-1; D possibly corresponds to TRBD1 (5 bases). The CDR3 length is 13 residues. Trimming stripped 3 bases from V and 5 bases from J, with 10 bases between. Germline CDR1 WSHSY, CDR2 SAAADI. The CDR3 nucleotides read TGCGCCAGCAGTGAAACGGGGGGGACTGAAGCTTTCTTT. Translating it yields CASSETGGTEAFF.

The genes are TRBV15 and TRBJ1-1; TRBD1 matches 7 bases. The CDR3 covers 15 residues. CDR1 and CDR2 (germline): LNHNV, YYDKDF (reference sequence). Unmatched junction bases numbered 6, after V lost 4 bases and J lost 1 base. CDR3 in DNA: TGTGCCACCAGCATCCTGGACAGGCGGAACACTGAAGCTTTCTTT. Translation: CATSILDRRNTEAFF.

Comments on this clone: The identical CDR3 is also encoded by other nucleotide sequences in the sample. This sequence joins TRBV5-6 and TRBJ2-2; no clear D gene. Trimming left V 4 bases short and J 4 bases short, with 8 bases between. The CDR3 runs to 13 residues. Germline CDR1 is SGHDT and CDR2 is YYEEEE. Written as DNA, the CDR3 is TGTGCCAGCAGCCGAGATTTCACCGGGGAGCTGTTTTTT. This sequence encodes CASSRDFTGELFF.

J is TRBJ1-4 and V is TRBV28; D unclear. The germline V gene has CDR1 MDHEN and CDR2 SYDVKM. The CDR3 contains 14 residues. Trimming removed 5 bases from V and 0 bases from J, with 7 bases in between. CDR3 DNA: TGTGCCAGCAGTATCCCTCCAACTAATGAAAAACTGTTTTTT. Protein: CASSIPPTNEKLFF.

The chain uses TRBV2 and TRBJ2-7; D gene ambiguous. The CDR3 loop spans 13 amino acids. Germline-derived CDR1 and CDR2 are SNHLY and FYNNEI. Deletions cut 8 bases from V and 1 base from J, with 12 bases between. The CDR3 here is CASVNTRSYEQYF. In DNA, the CDR3 is TGTGCCAGCGTAAACACGCGTTCCTACGAGCAGTACTTC.

The V call is TRBV19, the J call TRBJ1-3; D is perhaps TRBD1 (5 bases). Germline V gene data show CDR1 as LNHDA and CDR2 as SQIVND (reference sequence). V was shortened by 3 bases and J by 0 bases, with 9 bases between the two germline ends. The CDR3 totals 15 residues. Written as DNA, the CDR3 is TGTGCCAGTAGTATGGGACGGAACTCTGGAAACACCATATATTTT. Translating it yields CASSMGRNSGNTIYF.

This chain links TRBV9 with TRBJ1-2, with D tentatively TRBD1 (6 bases). Germline V CDR1 and CDR2: SGDLS, YYNGEE. Trimming removed 0 bases at V and 8 bases at J, with 14 bases between. The CDR3 length is 14 residues. The DNA for the CDR3 is TGTGCCAGCAGCGTAGGAGGGGGGTCCGTAGGCTACACCTTC. Its protein is CASSVGGGSVGYTF.

The V gene is TRBV29-1, the J gene TRBJ2-7; 11 nucleotides line up with TRBD2. With V trimmed by 3 bases and J by 0 bases, 4 bases remained unmatched. The germline CDR1 and CDR2 sequences are SQVTM and ANQGSEA. This CDR3 is built from 15 residues. The chain's CDR3 is CSVELTSGGSYEQYF. The CDR3 nucleotides read TGCAGCGTTGAGCTCACTAGCGGGGGCTCCTACGAGCAGTACTTC.